This TCR beta chain was sequenced for a study of read filtering for tumor transcriptome and immune sequencing. Study-wide results and caveats: Without single-read clonotypes, shared clonotype proportions correlated more between IR-seq and RNA-seq. The sorted CD138-negative fraction was a mixed bone marrow immune population, not purified T cells.

This library used approximately 370 ng RNA and molecular barcoded adaptors spanning alpha/delta and beta/gamma chains. Each CDR3 protein is one row after TCRdb ran MiXCR on the reads. The data show tens of thousands of distinct CDR3 sequences, 20% to 25% seen once. The J segment lost 3 bases and the V segment lost 6 bases, leaving 6 bases of the junction unmatched. CDR1 and CDR2 from the germline V gene are MNHEY and SMNVEV (reference sequence). The CDR3 has 15 amino acids. Details on this clonotype: Its antigen remains unknown.

V and J are TRBV27 and TRBJ2-3; 10 bases fit TRBD2. The sequencing sample was made of a population of CD138-negative cells sorted from bone marrow. The TCR was taken from a donor at least 40 years old with multiple myeloma. CDR3 residues: CASSPLAGPTDTQYF. In DNA form, the CDR3 reads TGTGCCAGCAGCCCACTAGCGGGACCGACAGATACGCAGTATTTT.